Below are 14 T cell receptor beta chains sequenced from a single sample in a study of cytomegalovirus exposure and HLA in healthy donors. The PCR had 60 Vbeta and 13 Jbeta primers. The table came from immunoSEQ multiplex PCR; TCRdb's copy has only in-frame clones and leaves some out. Seen here are some 150,000 clones, about 79% observed once, and the top ten hold less than 2.5%. Sequenced sample: PBMCs. The receptors stem from a woman in her fifties or sixties in good health and CMV-seronegative.

The chain uses TRBV2 and TRBJ1-5, with D possibly TRBD1 on 6 matching bases. V lost 6 bases to trimming and J lost 0 bases, with 9 bases between them. This CDR3 is built from 14 residues. Germline CDR1 is SNHLY and CDR2 is FYNNEI. CDR3 DNA: TGTGCCAGCAGCCAGGGGAATAGCAATCAGCCCCAGCATTTT. This encodes CASSQGNSNQPQHF.

The chain couples TRBV9 to TRBJ2-7; D perhaps matches TRBD2 (6 bases). V gave up 7 bases and J gave up 2 bases, with 13 bases separating them. The germline V gene encodes CDR1 SGDLS and CDR2 YYNGEE. The CDR3 sequence is 13 residues long. The CDR3 loop reads CASSRETAYEQYF. The CDR3 DNA is TGTGCCAGCTCCCGGGAGACAGCCTACGAGCAGTACTTC.

This sequence joins TRBV7-3 and TRBJ2-5; 10 bases align to TRBD1. This CDR3 spans 15 amino acids. CDR1 is SGHTA and CDR2 is FQGTGA in the germline V gene. V shed 3 bases, J shed 10 bases, and the junction held 11 bases outside the gene matches. CDR3 protein: CASSFAGTGAFGQYF. The CDR3 coding sequence is TGTGCCAGCAGCTTCGCCGGGACAGGGGCGTTCGGCCAGTACTTC.

This chain connects TRBV27 to TRBJ2-7; D remains ambiguous. This CDR3 is built from 12 residues. CDR1 MNHEY and CDR2 SMNVEV come from the germline V gene (reference sequence). Trimming pared 3 bases from V and 5 bases from J, leaving 8 bases between. CDR3 DNA sequence: TGTGCCAGCAGTTTGGGCTTGCACGAGCAGTACTTC. Translated: CASSLGLHEQYF.

A single count supports this clone. This CDR3 is CASSFFGWGQGAEQYF. CDR3 coding DNA: TGTGCCAGCAGTTTCTTCGGTTGGGGACAGGGTGCCGAGCAGTACTTC. The chain carries TRBV28 and TRBJ2-7, with 9 bases fitting TRBD1. Losses at the gene ends were 3 bases for V and 6 bases for J; bases not matched to a gene: 12. CDR1 is MDHEN, CDR2 SYDVKM, per germline. The CDR3 is made up of 16 amino acids.

The V and J genes are TRBV9 and TRBJ2-7, with 9 bases that match TRBD1. The CDR3 runs to 14 residues. Germline values: CDR1 SGDLS, CDR2 YYNGEE. The V gene end was trimmed by 0 bases and the J gene end by 3 bases; junction bases not matched to a gene: 1. Here the CDR3 DNA reads TGTGCCAGCAGCGTAGAGGGACAGGGCTACGAGCAGTACTTC. Protein sequence: CASSVEGQGYEQYF.

Concerning this clone: At one end, the junction sequence differs from germline, possibly due to a read error. The chain's CDR3 is CSSSPRGQSGSEAFF. The CDR3 nucleotides read TGTTCCAGCAGCCCCAGAGGACAGTCGGGTTCTGAAGCTTTCTTT. V gene TRBV7-9 combines with J gene TRBJ1-1; weak D call: TRBD1 (6 bases). This CDR3 comprises 15 residues. Germline-derived CDR1 and CDR2 are SEHNR and FQNEAQ (reference sequence).

The chain links TRBV30 to TRBJ2-2; no reliable D call. Deletions cut 0 bases from V and 0 bases from J, with 8 bases between. The CDR3 contains 15 residues. Germline V gene sequence: CDR1 GTSNPN, CDR2 SVGIG (reference sequence). The CDR3 is CAWSVPQTNTGELFF. The CDR3 DNA reads as TGTGCCTGGAGTGTCCCGCAGACGAACACCGGGGAGCTGTTTTTT.

This clone was counted a few times. The genes are TRBV2 and TRBJ1-1; TRBD1 matches at 8 bases. Germline-derived CDR1 and CDR2 are SNHLY and FYNNEI. The CDR3 extends over 13 amino acids. The V segment lost 8 bases and the J segment 4 bases; nucleotides outside the gene matches: 6. As DNA, the CDR3 is TGTGCCAGCGGTACAGGGGGTGGCACTGAAGCTTTCTTT. It encodes CASGTGGGTEAFF.

The V call is TRBV7-6, the J call TRBJ1-4, with 7 bases that match TRBD1. V gave up 1 base and J gave up 5 bases; unmatched junction bases: 1. This CDR3 spans 14 amino acids. Germline-derived CDR1 and CDR2 are SGHVS and FNYEAQ. The CDR3: CASSLGQGNEKLFF. CDR3 nucleotides: TGTGCCAGCAGCTTAGGACAGGGCAATGAAAAACTGTTTTTT.

The chain recombines TRBV7-9 with TRBJ2-2; D unclear. Germline V gene lookup returns CDR1 SEHNR and CDR2 FQNEAQ (reference sequence). Trimming removed 3 bases at V and 1 base at J, with 6 bases between. The length of the CDR3 is 14 residues. CDR3 region: CASSFYGNTGELFF. CDR3 sequence (DNA): TGTGCCAGCAGCTTTTACGGGAACACCGGGGAGCTGTTTTTT.

V usage is TRBV28 and J usage is TRBJ2-3, with 9 positions matching TRBD2. CDR1 and CDR2 (germline): MDHEN, SYDVKM. Losses at the gene ends were 4 bases for V and 0 bases for J; bases not matched to a gene: 2. The CDR3 loop spans 15 amino acids. CDR3 DNA sequence: TGTGCCAGCAGTTGGGGACTAGCCAGCACAGATACGCAGTATTTT. The encoded protein is CASSWGLASTDTQYF.

The chain carries TRBV6-5 and TRBJ1-1; D is perhaps TRBD1 (6 bases). Germline V gene lookup returns CDR1 MNHEY and CDR2 SVGAGI. V dropped 4 bases and J dropped 5 bases, with 8 bases sitting between them. CDR3 length: 12 amino acids. The CDR3 DNA reads TGTGCCAGCAGTTTCAGGGGTACTGAAGCTTTCTTT. Translation gives CASSFRGTEAFF.

This chain joins TRBV10-2 and TRBJ2-5, with TRBD2 matching 10 bases. Per the germline V gene, CDR1 is WSHSY and CDR2 is SAAADI. The CDR3 is 15 amino acids. With 11 bases clipped from V and 11 bases from J, the junction kept 20 bases outside the gene matches. The CDR3 DNA is TGCGCCTCACTAGAAGGGGCTAGCGGGAGCGGGGAGCAGTACTTC. Its translation: CASLEGASGSGEQYF.